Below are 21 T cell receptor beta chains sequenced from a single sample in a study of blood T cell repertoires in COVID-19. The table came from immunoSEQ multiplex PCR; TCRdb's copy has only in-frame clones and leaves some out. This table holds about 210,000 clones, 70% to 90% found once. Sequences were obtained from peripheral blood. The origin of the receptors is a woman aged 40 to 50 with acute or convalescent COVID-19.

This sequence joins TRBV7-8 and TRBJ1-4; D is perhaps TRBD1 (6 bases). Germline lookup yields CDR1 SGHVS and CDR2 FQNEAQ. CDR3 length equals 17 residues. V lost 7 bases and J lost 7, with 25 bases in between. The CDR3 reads CASTPRVGTPTSEKLFF. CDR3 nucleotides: TGTGCCAGCACCCCGAGAGTGGGGACACCAACGTCTGAAAAACTGTTTTTT. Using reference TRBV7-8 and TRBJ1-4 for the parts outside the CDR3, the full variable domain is GAGVSQSPRYKVAKRGQDVALRCDPISGHVSLFWYQQALGQGPEFLTYFQNEAQLDKSGLPSDRFFAERPEGSVSTLKIQRTQQEDSAVYLCASTPRVGTPTSEKLFFGSGTQLSVL.

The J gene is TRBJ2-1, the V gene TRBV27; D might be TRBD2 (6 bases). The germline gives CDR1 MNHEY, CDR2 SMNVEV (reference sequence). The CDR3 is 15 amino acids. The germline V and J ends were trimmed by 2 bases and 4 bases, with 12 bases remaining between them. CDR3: CASSLRGLPYNEQFF. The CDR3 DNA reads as TGTGCCAGCAGTTTAAGGGGACTTCCTTACAATGAGCAGTTCTTC.

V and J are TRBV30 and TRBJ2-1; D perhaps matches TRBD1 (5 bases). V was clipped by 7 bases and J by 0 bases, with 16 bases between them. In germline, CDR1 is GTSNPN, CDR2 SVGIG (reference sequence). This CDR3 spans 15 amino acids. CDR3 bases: TGTGCCTCCGACAGCCCGAAGAGCTCCTACAATGAGCAGTTCTTC. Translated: CASDSPKSSYNEQFF.

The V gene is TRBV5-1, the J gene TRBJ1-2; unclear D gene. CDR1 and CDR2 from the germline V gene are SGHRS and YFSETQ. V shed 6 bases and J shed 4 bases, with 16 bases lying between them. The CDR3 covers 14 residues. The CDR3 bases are TGCGCCAGCACGGTCATGAGTGGTGGCTATGGCTACACCTTC. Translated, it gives CASTVMSGGYGYTF.

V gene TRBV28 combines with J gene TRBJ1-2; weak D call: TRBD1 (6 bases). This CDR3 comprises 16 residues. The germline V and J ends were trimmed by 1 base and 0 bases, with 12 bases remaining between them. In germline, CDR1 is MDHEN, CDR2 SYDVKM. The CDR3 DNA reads TGTGCCAGCAGTTTATCCGGGACACCTTCTAACTATGGCTACACCTTC. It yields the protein CASSLSGTPSNYGYTF.

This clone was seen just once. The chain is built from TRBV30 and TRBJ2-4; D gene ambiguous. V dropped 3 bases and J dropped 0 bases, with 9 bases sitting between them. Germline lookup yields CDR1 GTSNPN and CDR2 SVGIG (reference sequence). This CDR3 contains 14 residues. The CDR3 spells CAWRAPKAKNIQYF. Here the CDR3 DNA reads TGTGCCTGGAGGGCTCCAAAAGCCAAAAACATTCAGTACTTC.

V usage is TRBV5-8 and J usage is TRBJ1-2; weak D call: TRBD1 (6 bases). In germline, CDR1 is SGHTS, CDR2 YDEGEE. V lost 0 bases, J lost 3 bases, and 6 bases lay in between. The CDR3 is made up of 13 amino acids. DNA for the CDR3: TGTGCCAGCAGCTTGGACAGGGACTATGGCTACACCTTC. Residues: CASSLDRDYGYTF.

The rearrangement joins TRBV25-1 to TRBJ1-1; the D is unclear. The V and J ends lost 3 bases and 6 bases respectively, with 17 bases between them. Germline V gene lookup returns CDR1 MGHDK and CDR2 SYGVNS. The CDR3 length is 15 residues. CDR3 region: CASSESRVPGSEAFF. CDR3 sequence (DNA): TGTGCCAGCAGTGAGTCCCGGGTCCCGGGGTCTGAAGCTTTCTTT.

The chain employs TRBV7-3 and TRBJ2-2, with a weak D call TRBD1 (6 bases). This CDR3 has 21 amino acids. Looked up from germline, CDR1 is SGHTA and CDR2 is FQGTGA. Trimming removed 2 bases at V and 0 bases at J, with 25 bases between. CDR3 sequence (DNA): TGTGCCAGCAGCTTATTGGGATGGGACACAACCCACAACACGAACACCGGGGAGCTGTTTTTT. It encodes CASSLLGWDTTHNTNTGELFF. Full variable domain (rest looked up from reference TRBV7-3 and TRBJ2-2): GAGVSQTPSNKVTEKGKYVELRCDPISGHTALYWYRQSLGQGPEFLIYFQGTGAADDSGLPNDRFFAVRPEGSVSTLKIQRTERGDSAVYLCASSLLGWDTTHNTNTGELFFGEGSRLTVL.

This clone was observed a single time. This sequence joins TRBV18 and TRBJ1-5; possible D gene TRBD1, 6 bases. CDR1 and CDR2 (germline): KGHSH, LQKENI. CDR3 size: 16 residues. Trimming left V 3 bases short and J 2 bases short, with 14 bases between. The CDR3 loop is CASSPGRDTGNQPQHF. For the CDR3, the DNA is TGTGCCAGCTCACCCGGCCGGGACACTGGCAATCAGCCCCAGCATTTT.

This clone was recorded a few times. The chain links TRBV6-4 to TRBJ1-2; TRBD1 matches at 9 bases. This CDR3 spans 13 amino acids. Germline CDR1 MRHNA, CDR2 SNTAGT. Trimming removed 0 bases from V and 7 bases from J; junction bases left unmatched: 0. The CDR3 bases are TGTGCCAGCAGTGACTCGACAGGGGGTGGCTACACCTTC. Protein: CASSDSTGGGYTF.

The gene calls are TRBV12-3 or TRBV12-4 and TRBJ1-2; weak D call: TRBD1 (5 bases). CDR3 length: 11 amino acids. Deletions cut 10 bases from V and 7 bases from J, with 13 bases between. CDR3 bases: TGTGCCACCCTTAAAGGGGCTGGCTACACCTTC. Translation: CATLKGAGYTF.

The CDR3 is CASLGAVGDRETQYF. The CDR3 DNA reads TGCGCCAGCCTGGGGGCGGTAGGGGACCGAGAGACCCAGTACTTC. This chain connects TRBV10-1 to TRBJ2-5; tentative D call: TRBD1 (6 bases). CDR1 and CDR2 (germline): WNHNN, SYGVQD (reference sequence). The CDR3 runs 15 residues. V lost 8 bases and J lost 4, with 20 bases in between.

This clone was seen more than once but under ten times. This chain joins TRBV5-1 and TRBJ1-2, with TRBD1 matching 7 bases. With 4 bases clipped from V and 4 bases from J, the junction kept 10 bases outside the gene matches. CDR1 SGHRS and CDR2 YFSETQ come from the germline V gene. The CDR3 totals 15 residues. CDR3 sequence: CASSPSDRVPYGYTF. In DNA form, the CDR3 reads TGCGCCAGCAGCCCTTCAGACAGGGTCCCCTATGGCTACACCTTC.

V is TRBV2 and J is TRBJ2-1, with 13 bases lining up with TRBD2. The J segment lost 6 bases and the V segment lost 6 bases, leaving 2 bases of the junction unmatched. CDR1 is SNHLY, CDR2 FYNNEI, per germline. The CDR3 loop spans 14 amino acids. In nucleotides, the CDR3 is TGTGCCAGCAGCAGACTAGCGGGGGGCAATGAGCAGTTCTTC. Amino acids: CASSRLAGGNEQFF.

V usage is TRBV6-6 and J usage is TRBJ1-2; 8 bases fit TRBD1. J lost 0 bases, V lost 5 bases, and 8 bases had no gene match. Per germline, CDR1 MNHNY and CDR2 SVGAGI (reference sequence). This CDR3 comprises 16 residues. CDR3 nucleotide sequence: TGTGCCAGCAGTCACGGACAGGGCCGATCTAACTATGGCTACACCTTC. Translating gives CASSHGQGRSNYGYTF.

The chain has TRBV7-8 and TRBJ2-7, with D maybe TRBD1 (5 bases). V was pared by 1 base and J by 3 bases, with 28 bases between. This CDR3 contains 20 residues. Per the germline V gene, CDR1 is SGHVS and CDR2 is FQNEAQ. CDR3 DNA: TGTGCCAGCAGCTTAGTGGCTCAGGGATCCAAAAGGGCCCCTGACTACGAGCAGTACGTC. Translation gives CASSLVAQGSKRAPDYEQYV.

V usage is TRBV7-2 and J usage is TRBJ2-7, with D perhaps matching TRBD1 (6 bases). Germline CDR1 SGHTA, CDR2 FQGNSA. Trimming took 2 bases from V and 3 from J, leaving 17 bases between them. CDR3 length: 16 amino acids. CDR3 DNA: TGTGCCAGCAGCTTACAGGACAGCCCTACCTTCTACGAGCAGTACGTC. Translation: CASSLQDSPTFYEQYV.

The CDR3 coding sequence is TGCGCCAGCAGCCCCGGTCTCGGGGGAGGTACTGAAGCTTTCTTT. This codes for CASSPGLGGGTEAFF. The V and J genes are TRBV5-1 and TRBJ1-1; TRBD1 is a possible D gene (5 bases). There are 15 residues in the CDR3. With 4 bases removed from V and 5 bases from J, the gap between germline ends came to 18 bases. CDR1 and CDR2 from the germline V gene are SGHRS and YFSETQ.

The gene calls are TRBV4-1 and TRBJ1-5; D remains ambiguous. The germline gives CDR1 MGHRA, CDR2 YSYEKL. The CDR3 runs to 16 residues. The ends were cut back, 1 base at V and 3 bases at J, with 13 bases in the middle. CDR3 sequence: CASSQVRDLTNQPQHF. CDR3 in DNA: TGCGCCAGCAGCCAAGTACGGGATTTAACCAATCAGCCCCAGCATTTT.

The CDR3 reads CASSSQTGVGDTQYF. The CDR3 DNA reads TGTGCCAGCAGCTCTCAGACAGGGGTTGGAGATACGCAGTATTTT. The chain is built from TRBV7-3 and TRBJ2-3; 8 bases are shared with TRBD1. The CDR3 has 15 amino acids. Trimming removed 4 bases from V and 5 bases from J; junction bases left unmatched: 8. Germline V gene sequence: CDR1 SGHTA, CDR2 FQGTGA.